This TCR beta chain was identified during a study of blood T cells in healthy people across ages. Study-wide results and caveats: A roughly linear age-dependent decrease characterized TCR beta diversity per million T cells. Comparison with aged donors showed that long-lived donors had more naive CD4+ cells and higher diversity.

The donors, healthy Caucasians from Russia, were aged roughly 6 to 90. Turning to this clonotype: Its antigen is still unknown.

The V segment lost 1 base and the J segment 5 bases; nucleotides outside the gene matches: 7. The CDR3 runs to 14 residues. Germline assignment: CDR1 GTSNPN and CDR2 SVGIG (reference sequence). Primers used in a second PCR of about 7 to 12 cycles were a sample-barcoded 5' primer and a J-beta primer mix. Template switching added a 12-random-nucleotide identifier to every cDNA molecule. TCRdb processed the 5' RACE reads anew with MiXCR; each CDR3 protein has one entry. The sample holds 1,500,000 or so distinct CDR3 sequences; less than 45% are singletons and the top ten take about 4%. Sequenced input: blood. The receptor comes from a woman aged 18-29 years in good health. The J gene is TRBJ2-5, the V gene TRBV30; 7 bases fit TRBD1. The CDR3 protein is CAWSETGAWETQYF. The CDR3 DNA reads as TGTGCCTGGAGTGAAACAGGGGCCTGGGAGACCCAGTACTTC.